Many counts were recorded for the clone carrying this T cell receptor beta chain. Its antigen is unknown. J was trimmed by 9 bases and V by 3 bases; bases with no gene match: 9. Germline V CDR1 and CDR2: SGHDT, YYEEEE. This CDR3 is 15 amino acids long. This sample is part of a study of T-cell memory formation after mild COVID-19. The TCR alpha and TCR beta cDNA libraries, bearing sample barcodes and UMIs, were generated by 5'RACE using constant-segment primers. TCRdb re-derived calls from the 5' RACE reads in MiXCR, one entry per CDR3 protein. The sample comprises 350,000 to 500,000 distinct CDR3 sequences, 18% of which are singletons, and under 25% rests with the top ten. Study outcomes and limitations: Clones that contracted clustered mainly in CM and EM if CD4+ and in EMRA if CD8+. Clones shrinking between day 15 and 85 showed a balanced CD4/CD8 split, and those that grew later tilted toward CD4+.

This TCR was sampled from a man younger than 35 who had mild COVID-19 (a few samples of this study predate the infection). Cell type and time point are not known. This chain joins TRBV5-6 and TRBJ1-5; 10 nucleotides align to TRBD1. Sequencing was carried out using PBMCs or a T cell subset sorted from them (not recorded which). The CDR3 DNA follows: TGTGCCAGCAGCTCAACCGGGACAGGGGCTAGGCCCCAGCATTTT. Translating it yields CASSSTGTGARPQHF.